These 27 T cell receptor beta chains were sequenced from one sample in a study of T cells in Graves' hyperthyroidism and ophthalmopathy. Amplified TCR beta CDR3 regions derived from RNA transcripts. The study used the HTBI primer set for a first-round RT-PCR of the TCR CDR3. TCRdb passed the multiplex PCR reads through MiXCR, listing each CDR3 protein once. The sample records hundreds of thousands of distinct CDR3 sequences, approximately 36% being singletons. Sequenced material: blood. These receptors were taken from a woman in her thirties or forties with Graves' hyperthyroidism.

This clonotype showed up just once. The chain links TRBV24-1 to TRBJ2-1, with 12 bases fitting TRBD2. The V and J ends lost 0 bases and 9 bases, in that order; junction bases with no gene match: 5. This CDR3 is built from 16 residues. Per germline, CDR1 KGHDR and CDR2 SFDVKD. Here the CDR3 reads CATSDLELAGGGEQFF. The CDR3 nucleotides read TGTGCCACCAGTGATTTGGAACTAGCGGGGGGCGGTGAGCAGTTCTTC.

This clonotype was found many times. The rearrangement links TRBV10-2 to TRBJ2-7; TRBD1 is a possible D gene (6 bases). This CDR3 region has 13 residues. V lost 8 bases, J lost 3 bases, and 14 bases lay in between. Germline V gene lookup returns CDR1 WSHSY and CDR2 SAAADI. The DNA for the CDR3 is TGCGCCAGCGCCCGGGACAAGATCTACGAGCAGTACTTC. Residues: CASARDKIYEQYF.

The chain is built from TRBV9 and TRBJ1-1; D uncertain. Germline V lookup: CDR1 SGDLS, CDR2 YYNGEE. The V end lost 4 bases, the J end lost 2 bases, and 18 bases lay between the germline ends. The CDR3 loop spans 16 amino acids. DNA for the CDR3: TGTGCCAGCAGCCCCGACCCCGATTTTGTAAACACTGAAGCTTTCTTT. Protein product: CASSPDPDFVNTEAFF.

The V gene is TRBV9, the J gene TRBJ2-3; D gene uncertain. The CDR3 has 15 residues. V gave up 4 bases and J gave up 6 bases, with 18 bases separating them. The germline V gene encodes CDR1 SGDLS and CDR2 YYNGEE. The CDR3 reads CASSLGLIKGDTQYF. Written as DNA, the CDR3 is TGTGCCAGCAGCCTAGGGCTGATCAAAGGGGATACGCAGTATTTT. Supplemented by reference TRBV9 and TRBJ2-3, the full variable domain reads DSGVTQTPKHLITATGQRVTLRCSPRSGDLSVYWYQQSLDQGLQFLIQYYNGEERAKGNILERFSAQQFPDLHSELNLSSLELGDSALYFCASSLGLIKGDTQYFGPGTRLTVL.

The chain carries TRBV29-1 and TRBJ1-2; TRBD1 aligns across 8 bases. Germline V gives CDR1 SQVTM, CDR2 ANQGSEA. This CDR3 is built from 16 residues. With 5 bases clipped from V and 5 bases from J, the junction kept 16 bases outside the gene matches. The CDR3 sequence: CSVSSPGTGPMYGYTF. As DNA, the CDR3 is TGCAGCGTTTCATCCCCCGGGACAGGTCCAATGTATGGCTACACCTTC.

The gene calls are TRBV10-3 and TRBJ1-2; tentatively, D is TRBD1 (6 bases). The germline V gene has CDR1 ENHRY and CDR2 SYGVKD. The V and J ends lost 10 bases and 5 bases respectively, with 26 bases between them. The CDR3 runs 16 residues. CDR3 in amino acids: CASRMENHGQKYGYTF. The CDR3 coding sequence is TGTGCCAGCAGGATGGAAAACCACGGACAGAAGTATGGCTACACCTTC.

This clonotype was recorded at least ten times. The rearrangement joins TRBV7-8 to TRBJ1-3; no reliable D call. The CDR3 runs 15 residues. Trimming took 4 bases from V and 0 from J, leaving 10 bases between them. Per the germline V gene, CDR1 is SGHVS and CDR2 is FQNEAQ. CDR3 region: CASSYPTASGNTIYF. In DNA, the CDR3 is TGTGCCAGCAGCTACCCCACCGCCTCTGGAAACACCATATATTTT.

The table lists this clonotype with many counts. CDR3 coding DNA: TGTGCCAGCAGCTTAGTGTCGAACACCGGGGAGCTGTTTTTT. Translating gives CASSLVSNTGELFF. The chain is built from TRBV7-2 and TRBJ2-2, with no clear D. Germline CDR1 SGHTA, CDR2 FQGNSA. The CDR3 has 14 residues. The V gene lost 1 base and the J gene lost 0 bases, with 3 bases spanning the gap.

V usage is TRBV6-2 or TRBV6-3 and J usage is TRBJ2-7; 10 nucleotides agree with TRBD1. This CDR3 spans 15 amino acids. Germline V gives CDR1 MNHEY, CDR2 SVGEGT. V was pared by 6 bases and J by 0 bases, with 5 bases of the junction left unmatched. The CDR3 spells CASRTGTGASYEQYF. The CDR3 bases are TGTGCCAGCAGAACCGGGACAGGGGCCTCCTACGAGCAGTACTTC.

CDR3 coding DNA: TGTGCCAGCAGTTACTCCCCGGTCCAGGGAAGCGGCTACACCTTC. It is translated as CASSYSPVQGSGYTF. The V call is TRBV25-1, the J call TRBJ1-2, with D maybe TRBD1 (5 bases). The CDR3 covers 15 residues. Trimming stripped 5 bases from V and 8 bases from J, with 21 bases between. Germline loops: CDR1 MGHDK, CDR2 SYGVNS.

The V call is TRBV7-2, the J call TRBJ1-4, with D unresolved. The CDR3 covers 13 residues. V dropped 5 bases and J dropped 5 bases, with 9 bases sitting between them. Germline V CDR1 and CDR2: SGHTA, FQGNSA. The DNA of the CDR3 is TGTGCCAGCAGCCCGGACGGGAATGAAAAACTGTTTTTT. Protein: CASSPDGNEKLFF.

This clonotype has a count of ten or more. The CDR3 DNA is TGTGCCAGCAGCTCCGGGGCAGTTGCGGGCGGGGGGACCCAGTACTTC. This codes for CASSSGAVAGGGTQYF. This chain links TRBV7-2 with TRBJ2-5; TRBD2 aligns across 7 bases. V shed 4 bases and J 7 bases; nucleotides not matched to a gene: 15. The CDR3 loop spans 16 amino acids. CDR1 SGHTA and CDR2 FQGNSA come from the germline V gene. Based on the CDR3 plus reference TRBV7-2 and TRBJ2-5, the full variable domain is GAGVSQSPSNKVTEKGKDVELRCDPISGHTALYWYRQSLGQGLEFLIYFQGNSAPDKSGLPSDRFSAERTGGSVSTLTIQRTQQEDSAVYLCASSSGAVAGGGTQYFGPGTRLLVL.

For this clonotype: A much larger clone lies one base from this, so it may be a read error. Because it lacks the conserved phenylalanine or tryptophan at the end, this CDR3 is likely a read error. The V and J genes are TRBV7-4 and TRBJ1-6; 8 bases line up with TRBD1. The CDR3 has 15 amino acids. CDR1 is SGHVT and CDR2 is SQSDAQ in the germline V gene. With 8 bases clipped from V and 10 bases from J, the junction kept 13 bases outside the gene matches. The CDR3 region has the DNA TGTGCCAGCGCCCCTTTGGGCAGGGGGCCGTCACCCCTCCACCTT. It translates to CASAPLGRGPSPLHL.

This clonotype has more than one count but fewer than ten. This sequence joins TRBV7-9 and TRBJ2-5; TRBD2 matches 13 bases. CDR1 is SEHNR, CDR2 FQNEAQ, per germline (reference sequence). V shed 3 bases, J shed 0 bases, and the junction held 7 bases outside the gene matches. The length of the CDR3 is 18 residues. CDR3 bases: TGTGCCAGCAGCTTGGTGGGACTAGCGGGGACCTACCAAGAGACCCAGTACTTC. Amino acid sequence: CASSLVGLAGTYQETQYF.

This chain links TRBV12-5 with TRBJ1-2; D call uncertain. The CDR3 runs to 16 residues. The germline V gene has CDR1 LGHNT and CDR2 FRNRAP. Trimming left V 6 bases short and J 7 bases short, with 24 bases between. CDR3: CASGNLFGWELGGYTF. The CDR3 bases are TGTGCTAGTGGCAACCTTTTTGGCTGGGAGCTAGGTGGCTACACCTTC.

This clonotype has a single count. The chain joins TRBV7-2 to TRBJ1-2, with D uncertain. V was cut by 6 bases and J by 11 bases, with 16 bases left in between. The germline CDR1 and CDR2 sequences are SGHTA and FQGNSA. This CDR3 is 12 amino acids long. The CDR3 sequence is CASRGFSKRYTF. For the CDR3, the DNA is TGTGCCAGCAGGGGGTTTTCGAAGAGGTACACCTTC.

CDR3 sequence reads: CASSPQGRSGYTF. In nucleotides, the CDR3 is TGTGCCAGCTCACCACAGGGGAGGTCTGGCTACACCTTC. The chain employs TRBV18 and TRBJ1-2, with D maybe TRBD1 (5 bases). Per the germline V gene, CDR1 is KGHSH and CDR2 is LQKENI. The CDR3 extends over 13 amino acids. V shed 1 base and J shed 7 bases, with 10 bases lying between them.

This clonotype was observed at least ten times. This chain links TRBV7-2 with TRBJ2-7, with D perhaps TRBD1 or TRBD2 (5 bases each). The germline V and J ends were trimmed by 4 bases and 1 base, with 11 bases remaining between them. The CDR3 extends over 14 amino acids. Germline-derived CDR1 and CDR2 are SGHTA and FQGNSA. CDR3 residues: CASSWDGLSYEQYF. The DNA of the CDR3 is TGTGCCAGCAGCTGGGACGGGTTATCCTACGAGCAGTACTTC.

Only a few counts were recorded for this clonotype. The chain employs TRBV9 and TRBJ1-1; D unclear. The CDR3 length is 13 residues. Germline-derived CDR1 and CDR2 are SGDLS and YYNGEE. The germline V and J ends were trimmed by 0 bases and 5 bases, with 8 bases remaining between them. CDR3 nucleotide sequence: TGTGCCAGCAGCGTAGGGCGGGTGACTGAAGCTTTCTTT. It yields the protein CASSVGRVTEAFF.

The V call is TRBV9, the J call TRBJ2-2; D unresolved. This CDR3 has 13 residues. Per the germline V gene, CDR1 is SGDLS and CDR2 is YYNGEE. V dropped 3 bases and J dropped 5 bases, with 8 bases sitting between them. For the CDR3, the DNA is TGTGCCAGCAGCGCGCGGAGTACCGGGGAGCTGTTTTTT. Protein product: CASSARSTGELFF.

This chain connects TRBV29-1 to TRBJ2-5, with 8 bases aligning to TRBD2. This CDR3 is 16 amino acids long. The junction had 17 bases not matched to a gene; V was cut back by 4 bases and J by 7 bases. Germline V gene lookup returns CDR1 SQVTM and CDR2 ANQGSEA. Here the CDR3 DNA reads TGCAGCGTTGCCCCAGGGGAACTAGCGGCCACGGGGACCCAGTACTTC. This encodes CSVAPGELAATGTQYF.

This CDR3 is CASLDATSDQPQHF. The CDR3 DNA is TGTGCCAGCTTGGACGCCACTTCAGATCAGCCCCAGCATTTT. The chain is built from TRBV2 and TRBJ1-5; D call uncertain. V shed 8 bases and J shed 5 bases, with 16 bases lying between them. CDR1 is SNHLY and CDR2 is FYNNEI in the germline V gene. This CDR3 has 14 amino acids.

The chain is built from TRBV7-6 and TRBJ1-3; D is unclear. The CDR3 is 15 residues long. Trimming removed 1 base from V and 5 bases from J, with 12 bases in between. The germline V gene has CDR1 SGHVS and CDR2 FNYEAQ. The CDR3 here is CASSLGANARNTIYF. As DNA, the CDR3 is TGTGCCAGCAGCTTAGGAGCGAACGCAAGAAACACCATATATTTT.

This chain connects TRBV4-3 to TRBJ2-7, with D maybe TRBD2 (5 bases). Trimming shortened V by 3 bases and J by 2 bases, and 20 bases separated the two germline ends. CDR1 is LGHNA, CDR2 YSLEER, per germline. The CDR3 covers 17 residues. This CDR3 is CASSHSTWWEPPYEQYF. The DNA of the CDR3 is TGCGCCAGCAGCCACAGCACCTGGTGGGAGCCTCCCTACGAGCAGTACTTC.

The chain is built from TRBV19 and TRBJ2-7, with 9 bases lining up with TRBD1. V was pared by 5 bases and J by 1 base, with 6 bases of the junction left unmatched. CDR1 and CDR2 (germline): LNHDA, SQIVND (reference sequence). The CDR3 is 15 amino acids. The CDR3 nucleotides read TGTGCCAGTAGTTTCGGACAGGGGATGTCCTACGAGCAGTACTTC. It is translated as CASSFGQGMSYEQYF.

In its sample, this clonotype was seen a few times. The rearrangement links TRBV7-9 to TRBJ2-5; 14 bases are a match to TRBD2. Losses at the gene ends were 4 bases for V and 7 bases for J; bases not matched to a gene: 8. CDR1 and CDR2 (germline): SEHNR, FQNEAQ (reference sequence). CDR3 length equals 16 residues. CDR3 nucleotide sequence: TGTGCCAGCAGCTCGGCTGGACTAGCGGGGGGACTGACCCAGTACTTC. Its translation: CASSSAGLAGGLTQYF.

The chain combines TRBV2 with TRBJ2-7; D is possibly TRBD1 (5 bases). The CDR3 runs 15 residues. Germline V CDR1 and CDR2: SNHLY, FYNNEI. With 4 bases removed from V and 2 bases from J, the gap between germline ends came to 15 bases. DNA for the CDR3: TGTGCCAGCAGTGCTAGACTCCAGGGAACCTACGAGCAGTACTTC. This codes for CASSARLQGTYEQYF.